The rows below give T cell receptor beta chains drawn from one sample of a study of blood T cell repertoires in COVID-19. Generated by immunoSEQ multiplex PCR, the TCRdb table keeps only in-frame clones and is missing some. The sample lists about 150,000 clones, approximately 86% occurring once. The sample was peripheral blood. These receptors were collected from a woman in her 70s with acute or convalescent COVID-19. CDR3s include the opening cysteine and the closing phenylalanine or tryptophan. Each record gives: CDR3 DNA, CDR3 protein, V gene, D gene, J gene. D genes are given only for firm matches.

TGTGCCAGCAGTGTATACGGAGTCACCGGGGAGCTGTTTTTT,CASSVYGVTGELFF,TRBV2,-,TRBJ2-2
TGTGCCAGCAGCCAAGATCGCGACAGGGGTTTTTCCAACTATGGCTACACCTTC,CASSQDRDRGFSNYGYTF,TRBV3-1/TRBV3-2,TRBD1,TRBJ1-2
TGTGCCAGCAGCCAAGCCGGGACAGGGTATTATGAGCAGTTCTTC,CASSQAGTGYYEQFF,TRBV3-1/TRBV3-2,TRBD1,TRBJ2-1
TGCGCCAGCAGCTTTCAGGGTAGCTCTGGGGCCAACGTCCTGACTTTC,CASSFQGSSGANVLTF,TRBV5-1,-,TRBJ2-6
TGTGCCAGCAGTGACAACACCGTCGGGGCCTACGAGCAGTACTTC,CASSDNTVGAYEQYF,TRBV6-1,-,TRBJ2-7
TGTGCCAGCTCACCGACAGGGGGCCCCGGGATATATTTT,CASSPTGGPGIYF,TRBV18,TRBD1,TRBJ1-3
TGTGCCAGCAGCCAAGAGGGGGGGATGGGCTATGGCTACACCTTC,CASSQEGGMGYGYTF,TRBV3-1/TRBV3-2,-,TRBJ1-2
TGTGCCAGCAGTGGGACAGCCGCCTCGGGAAACACCATATATTTT,CASSGTAASGNTIYF,TRBV2,-,TRBJ1-3
TGTGCCAGCAGCCGCCGGCGGGGATCCGACACCGGGGAGCTGTTTTTT,CASSRRRGSDTGELFF,TRBV3-1/TRBV3-2,-,TRBJ2-2
TGTGCCAGCAGTTTAAGGACAGTACAAGAGACCCAGTACTTC,CASSLRTVQETQYF,TRBV6-5,-,TRBJ2-5
TGCGCCAGCAGATCTTCGGAAATTGACAGATCAAATTCACCCCTCCACTTT,CASRSSEIDRSNSPLHF,TRBV23-1,-,TRBJ1-6
TGTGCCATCAGTGAGTCCACTTTGGGGGACAGTGATGAAAAACTGTTTTTT,CAISESTLGDSDEKLFF,TRBV10-3,TRBD1,TRBJ1-4
TGTGCCAGCAGCCGAGAAACAGGGAGCTCCTATAATTCACCCCTCCACTTT,CASSRETGSSYNSPLHF,TRBV27,-,TRBJ1-6
TGTGCCAGCAGCTCTATGGGGACAGGGTACGCAACTAATGAAAAACTGTTTTTT,CASSSMGTGYATNEKLFF,TRBV7-2,TRBD1,TRBJ1-4
TGTGCCAGCAGTTACTCGAACCTTCTGGGCCTCAACAGAAATCAGCCCCAGCATTTT,CASSYSNLLGLNRNQPQHF,TRBV6-2/TRBV6-3,-,TRBJ1-5